The text below deals with one T cell receptor (beta chain). The time point here: peripheral blood 6 weeks after treatment start. CDR3 length: 16 residues. Germline CDR1 and CDR2: MDHEN and SYDVKM. With V trimmed by 3 bases and J by 0 bases, 7 bases remained unmatched. The sample originates from a study of PD-L1 blockade in urothelial cancer. Overall study: Typically, measured as a median, blood samples had approximately 130,000 T cells.

The assay was immunoSEQ multiplex PCR, and TCRdb's table has in-frame clones only and misses some. The profile shows about 130,000 clones, roughly 83% of them singletons. The source material was PBMCs, sampled around atezolizumab (anti-PD-L1) treatment. The V gene is TRBV28, the J gene TRBJ1-2, with 7 bases aligning to TRBD1. The TCR comes from a man aged 45-65 years with urothelial cancer. The CDR3, as DNA: TGTGCCAGCAGTTTCCCGACAGGGCAAGCTAACTATGGCTACACCTTC. Its translation is CASSFPTGQANYGYTF.